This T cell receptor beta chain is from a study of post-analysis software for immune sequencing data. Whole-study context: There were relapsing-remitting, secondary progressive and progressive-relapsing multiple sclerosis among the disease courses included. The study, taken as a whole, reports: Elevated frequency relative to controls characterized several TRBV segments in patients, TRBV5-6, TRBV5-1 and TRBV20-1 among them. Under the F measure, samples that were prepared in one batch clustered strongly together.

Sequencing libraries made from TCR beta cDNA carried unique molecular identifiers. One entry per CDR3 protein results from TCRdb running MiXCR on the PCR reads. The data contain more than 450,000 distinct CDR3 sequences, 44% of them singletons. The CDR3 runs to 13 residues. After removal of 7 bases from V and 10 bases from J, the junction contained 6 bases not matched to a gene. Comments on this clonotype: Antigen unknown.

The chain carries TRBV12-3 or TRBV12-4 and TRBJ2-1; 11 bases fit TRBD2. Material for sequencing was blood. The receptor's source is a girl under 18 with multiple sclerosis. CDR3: CASILAGGGEQFF. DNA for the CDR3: TGTGCCAGCATCCTAGCGGGAGGTGGAGAGCAGTTCTTC.